These T cell receptor beta chains were read from a single sample in a study of T cell changes during pregnancy in multiple sclerosis. The assay was immunoSEQ multiplex PCR, and TCRdb's table has in-frame clones only and misses some. Of about 46,000 clones detected, around 93% appear once; the ten largest clones hold roughly 2.7%. Material: CD8+ T cells from peripheral blood mononuclear cells, obtained in the second trimester of pregnancy. All receptors come from a female donor with multiple sclerosis, enrolled in a pregnancy study. The CDR3 runs from the conserved cysteine through the conserved F or W. Fields, in order: J gene, V gene, clone size, D gene, CDR3 protein, CDR3 DNA. A D gene is named only where the DNA matches it firmly. A clone size is listed for some rows: how often the clone was seen (once, few, many), or a class if it is expanded.

TRBJ1-1 TRBV18 - - CASSPSTEPAFF TGTGCCAGCTCACCCTCGACGGAGCCGGCTTTCTTT
TRBJ1-1 TRBV25-1 - - CASSEDYMNTEAFF TGTGCCAGCAGTGAAGATTACATGAACACTGAAGCTTTCTTT
TRBJ2-7 TRBV5-4 - TRBD1 CASSSPDRGTYEQYF TGTGCCAGCAGCTCTCCGGACAGGGGTACCTACGAGCAGTACTTC
TRBJ1-6 TRBV9 - TRBD1 CASSDDYRGRTYNSPLHF TGTGCCAGCAGCGATGATTACAGGGGAAGGACCTATAATTCACCCCTCCACTTT
TRBJ2-3 TRBV5-1 once - CATQGGARTDTQYF TGCGCCACCCAGGGTGGGGCTCGCACAGATACGCAGTATTTT
TRBJ1-1 TRBV4-2 - - CASSQETGVNTEAFF TGTGCCAGCAGCCAAGAGACGGGGGTGAACACTGAAGCTTTCTTT
TRBJ2-7 TRBV4-1 - TRBD2 CASSQAGGSLYEQYF TGCGCCAGCAGCCAAGCCGGGGGGTCTCTATACGAGCAGTACTTC
TRBJ1-2 TRBV5-6 - - CASSRPGVGRLPYGYTF TGTGCCAGCAGCCGCCCGGGGGTGGGACGGCTGCCCTATGGCTACACCTTC
TRBJ2-3 TRBV9 - TRBD2 CASSVISGGALDTQYF TGTGCCAGCAGCGTAATTAGCGGGGGGGCCTTAGATACGCAGTATTTT
TRBJ1-2 TRBV27 - - CASSLSVLYGYTF TGTGCCAGCAGTTTGTCGGTCCTCTATGGCTACACCTTC
TRBJ2-7 TRBV7-6 once TRBD1 CASSSGTGPEHEQYF TGTGCCAGCAGCTCAGGGACAGGGCCAGAACACGAGCAGTACTTC
TRBJ2-3 TRBV5-6 - - CASSPPVSTDTQYF TGTGCCAGCAGTCCGCCGGTAAGCACAGATACGCAGTATTTT
TRBJ2-3 TRBV5-1 - TRBD1 CASSLAAGGASTDTQYF TGCGCCAGCAGCTTGGCCGCAGGGGGTGCTAGCACAGATACGCAGTATTTT